One and the same sample provided the 18 T cell receptor beta chains below, sequenced in a study of OX40 agonist ivuxolimab in advanced cancers. Generated by immunoSEQ multiplex PCR, the TCRdb table keeps only in-frame clones and is missing some. The sample contains roughly 60,000 clones, roughly 84% of which appear only once. Sequenced here: CD4+ or CD8+ T cells sorted from blood, sampled in a trial of the OX40 agonist ivuxolimab. The receptors were sampled from an adult with an advanced solid tumor such as melanoma, head and neck, liver or kidney cancer.

The chain employs TRBV4-1 and TRBJ1-4; weak D call: TRBD1 (5 bases). The CDR3 is 15 amino acids. Trimming stripped 4 bases from V and 1 base from J, with 10 bases between. CDR1 and CDR2 from the germline V gene are MGHRA and YSYEKL. The CDR3 here is CASSRVGVTNEKLFF. The CDR3 region has the DNA TGCGCCAGCAGCCGAGTGGGGGTAACTAATGAAAAACTGTTTTTT.

This rearrangement joins TRBV10-2 to TRBJ2-7; D unresolved. Germline CDR1 is WSHSY and CDR2 is SAAADI. Trimming pared 6 bases from V and 6 bases from J, leaving 15 bases between. This CDR3 region has 13 residues. The CDR3 spells CASSHLDRAEQYF. CDR3 nucleotides: TGCGCCAGCAGCCATTTAGACCGGGCCGAGCAGTACTTC.

Remarks on this clone: The identical CDR3 is also encoded by other nucleotide sequences in the sample. The J gene is TRBJ1-1, the V gene TRBV29-1; TRBD1 might be the D (6 bases). Germline V gene lookup returns CDR1 SQVTM and CDR2 ANQGSEA. CDR3 size: 13 residues. The V end was cut by 6 bases, the J end by 10 bases, with 21 bases between. The CDR3 loop reads CSVSRGRGQGAFF. Here the CDR3 DNA reads TGCAGCGTCTCTAGGGGTCGGGGGCAGGGAGCTTTCTTT.

This chain connects TRBV2 to TRBJ2-1; TRBD2 aligns across 10 bases. In germline, CDR1 is SNHLY, CDR2 FYNNEI. The CDR3 totals 15 residues. With 7 bases clipped from V and 6 bases from J, the junction kept 9 bases outside the gene matches. The CDR3: CASTPGLAYRNEQFF. The CDR3 DNA reads as TGTGCCAGCACTCCGGGACTAGCGTATCGCAATGAGCAGTTCTTC.

The rearrangement links TRBV6-9 to TRBJ1-2; TRBD1 is a possible D gene (5 bases). Germline CDR1 and CDR2: MNHGY and SVAAGI. V dropped 8 bases and J dropped 4 bases, with 26 bases sitting between them. This CDR3 has 17 amino acids. CDR3 residues: CASCRPQVGGPAYGYTF. In nucleotides, the CDR3 is TGTGCCAGCTGTCGCCCGCAGGTGGGGGGACCTGCCTATGGCTACACCTTC.

V usage is TRBV30 and J usage is TRBJ2-7; 8 bases agree with TRBD2. Trimming took 4 bases from V and 3 from J; bases not matched to a gene: 5. The germline V gene has CDR1 GTSNPN and CDR2 SVGIG (reference sequence). The CDR3 has 13 amino acids. The CDR3 DNA is TGTGCCTGGAAAAGAAGCGGGAGCTACGAGCAGTACTTC. Its translation is CAWKRSGSYEQYF. The full variable domain, in which reference TRBV30 and TRBJ2-7 provide the parts outside the CDR3, is SQTIHQWPATLVQPVGSPLSLECTVEGTSNPNLYWYRQAAGRGLQLLFYSVGIGQISSEVPQNLSASRPQDRQFILSSKKLLLSDSGFYLCAWKRSGSYEQYFGPGTRLTVT.

The CDR3 DNA is TGTGCCAGCAGCGTAGACTCTCAGGGTACCCCTAGCTCACCCCTCCACTTT. This encodes CASSVDSQGTPSSPLHF. The genes are TRBV9 and TRBJ1-6, with D possibly matching TRBD1 (5 bases). With 0 bases removed from V and 10 bases from J, the gap between germline ends came to 20 bases. This CDR3 is built from 17 residues. CDR1 is SGDLS and CDR2 is YYNGEE in the germline V gene.

Comment on this clone: In the same sample, other DNA sequences code for this CDR3. The rearrangement uses TRBV19 and TRBJ1-1, with 7 bases matching TRBD1. V lost 3 bases to trimming and J lost 6 bases; unmatched junction nucleotides: 4. The CDR3 spans 13 residues. The germline CDR1 and CDR2 sequences are LNHDA and SQIVND (reference sequence). CDR3 nucleotide sequence: TGTGCCAGTAGTATTAGACAGGGCGCTGAAGCTTTCTTT. Its translation: CASSIRQGAEAFF.

The rearrangement uses TRBV11-2 and TRBJ2-3; TRBD2 aligns across 10 bases. With V trimmed by 4 bases and J by 2 bases, 3 bases remained unmatched. CDR1 and CDR2 from the germline V gene are SGHAT and FQNNGV. The CDR3 runs 15 residues. The chain's CDR3 is CASSSSGRPTDTQYF. The CDR3 DNA is TGTGCCAGCAGCTCTAGCGGGAGACCCACAGATACGCAGTATTTT.

The V call is TRBV19, the J call TRBJ1-1; no reliable D call. Deletions cut 5 bases from V and 1 base from J, with 8 bases between. The CDR3 loop spans 13 amino acids. CDR1 and CDR2 (germline): LNHDA, SQIVND (reference sequence). As DNA, the CDR3 is TGTGCCAGTAGTTTCACGGAGAACACTGAAGCTTTCTTT. It codes for CASSFTENTEAFF.

The rearrangement uses TRBV7-6 and TRBJ2-1; the D gene could be TRBD1 or TRBD2 (6 bases each). The CDR3 sequence is 13 residues long. CDR1 is SGHVS, CDR2 FNYEAQ, per germline. V lost 8 bases, J lost 8 bases, and 16 bases lay in between. The CDR3 loop is CASSEGQGYEQFF. The DNA of the CDR3 is TGTGCCAGCTCGGAGGGCCAGGGGTATGAGCAGTTCTTC. Combining the CDR3 with reference TRBV7-6 and TRBJ2-1 gives the whole variable domain GAGVSQSPRYKVTKRGQDVALRCDPISGHVSLYWYRQALGQGPEFLTYFNYEAQQDKSGLPNDRFSAERPEGSISTLTIQRTEQRDSAMYRCASSEGQGYEQFFGPGTRLTVL.

The rearrangement joins TRBV18 to TRBJ1-5; D is possibly TRBD1 (5 bases). The CDR3 runs to 16 residues. CDR1 KGHSH and CDR2 LQKENI come from the germline V gene. Trimming took off 2 bases at V and 7 bases at J, with 18 bases between the two ends. The CDR3 DNA follows: TGTGCCAGCTCACCATGGGACGGCCAGGGTGGCCAGCCCCAGCATTTT. Translated, it gives CASSPWDGQGGQPQHF.

This clone came up a few times. CDR3 residues: CASSLGQPYEQYF. As DNA, the CDR3 is TGTGCCAGCAGCTTAGGACAGCCTTACGAGCAGTACTTC. The chain uses TRBV7-8 and TRBJ2-7; TRBD1 is a possible D gene (5 bases). CDR1 is SGHVS and CDR2 is FQNEAQ in the germline V gene. CDR3 length: 13 residues. The V end was cut by 1 base, the J end by 4 bases, with 8 bases between.

This clone was picked up a small number of times. V is TRBV6-1 and J is TRBJ2-7; 8 bases are shared with TRBD1. Germline-derived CDR1 and CDR2 are MNHNS and SASEGT. The CDR3 extends over 13 amino acids. J gave up 2 bases and V 5 bases, and 2 bases lay outside the gene matches. The CDR3 nucleotides are TGTGCCAGCAGTCCCAGGGGGCCCTACGAGCAGTACTTC. Its translation: CASSPRGPYEQYF.

This clone was seen just once. The chain uses TRBV7-9 and TRBJ2-1, with 9 bases lining up with TRBD2. This CDR3 is 16 amino acids long. The germline gives CDR1 SEHNR, CDR2 FQNEAQ (reference sequence). After removal of 3 bases from V and 5 bases from J, the junction contained 8 bases not matched to a gene. CDR3 amino acids: CASSLGSGGPHNEQFF. Here the CDR3 DNA reads TGTGCCAGCAGCTTGGGTAGCGGGGGCCCGCACAATGAGCAGTTCTTC.

This clone has a single count. The V and J genes are TRBV4-1 and TRBJ1-1; 8 bases agree with TRBD1. The CDR3 covers 15 residues. Germline CDR1 is MGHRA and CDR2 is YSYEKL. Trimming removed 1 base from V and 5 bases from J; junction bases left unmatched: 6. CDR3: CASSQVQGAGTEAFF. CDR3 nucleotide sequence: TGCGCCAGCAGCCAAGTCCAGGGGGCTGGGACTGAAGCTTTCTTT.

V gene TRBV6-1 combines with J gene TRBJ1-1, with 9 bases identical to TRBD1. V lost 3 bases to trimming and J lost 4 bases; unmatched junction nucleotides: 9. Germline loops: CDR1 MNHNS, CDR2 SASEGT. This CDR3 spans 16 amino acids. In DNA form, the CDR3 reads TGTGCCAGCAGTGACCGTACAGGGGGCCACGGCACTGAAGCTTTCTTT. Residues: CASSDRTGGHGTEAFF.

The chain employs TRBV11-2 and TRBJ2-7; 10 bases match TRBD1. V lost 5 bases to trimming and J lost 2 bases; unmatched junction nucleotides: 3. The CDR3 is 14 residues long. CDR1 and CDR2 from the germline V gene are SGHAT and FQNNGV. The CDR3 DNA reads TGTGCCAGCAGCCCCGGGACAGGGGCCTACGAGCAGTACTTC. Translated, it gives CASSPGTGAYEQYF.